The 17 T cell receptor beta chains below all came from one sample that was sequenced in a study of cytomegalovirus exposure and HLA in healthy donors. Vbeta (60) and Jbeta (13) primers were used in the PCR. Some clones are missing from TCRdb's copy, which holds only in-frame ones; the method was immunoSEQ multiplex PCR. The table records over 75,000 clones, approximately 80% of them present only once. The source material was PBMCs. These receptors were collected from a man aged 30 to 45 in good health and CMV-seropositive.

This clone occurred a few times. The gene calls are TRBV6-1 and TRBJ2-5; the D is unclear. The V end lost 0 bases, the J end lost 3 bases, and 8 bases lay between the germline ends. The germline CDR1 and CDR2 sequences are MNHNS and SASEGT. The CDR3 loop spans 14 amino acids. Here the CDR3 reads CASSEANNEETQYF. The CDR3 DNA is TGTGCCAGCAGTGAAGCAAACAATGAAGAGACCCAGTACTTC.

The chain links TRBV7-9 to TRBJ2-1; a weak D match, TRBD1 (6 bases). This CDR3 spans 13 amino acids. The V and J ends lost 1 base and 6 bases respectively, with 7 bases between them. Germline V CDR1 and CDR2: SEHNR, FQNEAQ (reference sequence). The CDR3 nucleotides are TGTGCCAGCAGCTTAGGGGGGCTCAATGAGCAGTTCTTC. Protein product: CASSLGGLNEQFF.

The DNA of the CDR3 is TGTGCCAGCTCACGACAGGTCGTCTCTGGAAACACCATATATTTT. The encoded protein is CASSRQVVSGNTIYF. The rearrangement links TRBV18 to TRBJ1-3; possibly TRBD1 for D (6 bases). This CDR3 spans 15 amino acids. Germline V CDR1 and CDR2: KGHSH, LQKENI. V was clipped by 4 bases and J by 0 bases, with 10 bases between them.

A note on this clone: Relative to the germline gene, one junction end is altered; a read error may explain this. The gene calls are TRBV9 and TRBJ1-4; a weak D match, TRBD1 (5 bases). The CDR3 sequence is 16 residues long. The V gene's germline CDR1 is SGDLS and CDR2 YYNGEE. CDR3: CASSPGGRTFNEKLVF. In DNA, the CDR3 is TGTGCCAGCAGCCCCGGGGGGAGAACTTTTAATGAAAAACTGGTTTTT.

The chain is built from TRBV7-6 and TRBJ1-2; 7 bases agree with TRBD1. V was pared by 4 bases and J by 2 bases, with 4 bases of the junction left unmatched. The CDR3 consists of 14 residues. Germline CDR1 reads SGHVS; CDR2 reads FNYEAQ. The CDR3 sequence is CASSSLTGNYGYTF. CDR3 nucleotides: TGTGCCAGCAGCTCCCTGACAGGGAACTATGGCTACACCTTC.

The V gene is TRBV19, the J gene TRBJ1-1, with 10 bases aligning to TRBD1. V dropped 6 bases and J dropped 0; count of bases not matched to a gene: 10. The CDR3 length is 17 residues. Per the germline V gene, CDR1 is LNHDA and CDR2 is SQIVND (reference sequence). CDR3 in DNA: TGTGCCAGTAGCACGACAGGGGGCTCGATAGTGAACACTGAAGCTTTCTTT. It specifies CASSTTGGSIVNTEAFF.

V is TRBV27 and J is TRBJ1-2; D is ambiguous. The CDR3 is 13 amino acids. V was cut by 5 bases and J by 2 bases, with 9 bases left in between. In germline, CDR1 is MNHEY, CDR2 SMNVEV (reference sequence). CDR3 region: CASSRLRNYGYTF. The CDR3 DNA reads as TGTGCCAGCAGTCGGCTGAGGAACTATGGCTACACCTTC.

This chain joins TRBV7-8 and TRBJ2-1; the match to TRBD2 covers 8 bases. The V gene's germline CDR1 is SGHVS and CDR2 FQNEAQ. The CDR3 is made up of 18 amino acids. The V gene end was trimmed by 3 bases and the J gene end by 0 bases; junction bases not matched to a gene: 10. CDR3 DNA sequence: TGTGCCAGCAGCTTCCAGGTGGCGGGAGGATTCTCCTACAATGAGCAGTTCTTC. Protein: CASSFQVAGGFSYNEQFF.

This chain links TRBV4-2 with TRBJ1-3; a weak D match, TRBD1 (5 bases). CDR1 is LGHNA and CDR2 is YNFKEQ in the germline V gene. The CDR3 length is 15 residues. V lost 4 bases and J lost 0, with 10 bases in between. The CDR3 region is CASSRSDNSGNTIYF. The DNA of the CDR3 is TGTGCCAGCAGCCGATCGGACAACTCTGGAAACACCATATATTTT.

This clone was seen just once. This chain links TRBV28 with TRBJ2-7; the D gene is possibly TRBD1 (6 bases). The CDR3 has 12 amino acids. Germline V lookup: CDR1 MDHEN, CDR2 SYDVKM. The CDR3 region is CSSGHPIYEQYF. The DNA for the CDR3 is TGTAGCTCGGGACACCCAATCTACGAGCAGTACTTC.

The chain recombines TRBV5-6 with TRBJ2-7, with 10 positions matching TRBD2. This CDR3 spans 16 amino acids. The germline gives CDR1 SGHDT, CDR2 YYEEEE. V gave up 5 bases and J gave up 3 bases; unmatched junction bases: 11. The CDR3 bases are TGTGCCAGCAGTTTCGGGGATGCTAGCGGGAGCTACGAGCAGTACTTC. It codes for CASSFGDASGSYEQYF. The full variable domain, its missing parts supplied by reference TRBV5-6 and TRBJ2-7, is DAGVTQSPTHLIKTRGQQVTLRCSPKSGHDTVSWYQQALGQGPQFIFQYYEEEERQRGNFPDRFSGHQFPNYSSELNVNALLLGDSALYLCASSFGDASGSYEQYFGPGTRLTVT.

The sample holds one count of this clone. The germline gene is not matched at one end of the junction; a read error may be the cause. The chain carries TRBV28 and TRBJ1-5, with D perhaps matching TRBD1 (6 bases). This CDR3 spans 14 amino acids. Germline V gene data show CDR1 as MDHEN and CDR2 as SYDVKM. CDR3 sequence reads: CASNRDIILQAQHF. The CDR3 DNA follows: TGTGCCAGCAATCGGGACATTATTCTTCAGGCCCAGCATTTT. The entire variable domain, with the rest obtained from reference TRBV28 and TRBJ1-5, is as follows: DVKVTQSSRYLVKRTGEKVFLECVQDMDHENMFWYRQDPGLGLRLIYFSYDVKMKEKGDIPEGYSVSREKKERFSLILESASTNQTSMYLCASNRDIILQAQHFGDGTRLSIL.

V is TRBV28 and J is TRBJ2-1; the D gene is possibly TRBD2 (5 bases). Per the germline V gene, CDR1 is MDHEN and CDR2 is SYDVKM. This CDR3 region has 14 residues. Deletions cut 6 bases from V and 4 bases from J, with 13 bases between. CDR3 bases: TGTGCCAGCAGCCCCCTCTCGGGGTACAATGAGCAGTTCTTC. It encodes CASSPLSGYNEQFF.

The V and J genes are TRBV28 and TRBJ2-5, with D perhaps matching TRBD1 (5 bases). V lost 5 bases to trimming and J lost 5 bases, with 21 bases between them. Germline CDR1 and CDR2: MDHEN and SYDVKM. The CDR3 extends over 16 amino acids. The CDR3 sequence is CASSNNKGLQVETQYF. CDR3 DNA: TGTGCCAGCAGTAACAATAAGGGGTTGCAGGTTGAGACCCAGTACTTC.

For the CDR3, the DNA is TGCGCCAGCAGCTTGGGGAGGGGGCGAGGAGAGACCCAGTACTTC. Translated: CASSLGRGRGETQYF. This rearrangement joins TRBV5-1 to TRBJ2-5; D is possibly TRBD1 (7 bases). The CDR3 loop spans 15 amino acids. V lost 0 bases and J lost 4, with 13 bases in between. Per the germline V gene, CDR1 is SGHRS and CDR2 is YFSETQ.

The V gene is TRBV10-3, the J gene TRBJ2-1; 9 bases are shared with TRBD2. Germline CDR1 and CDR2: ENHRY and SYGVKD. The CDR3 totals 14 residues. V shed 11 bases, J shed 5 bases, and the junction held 10 bases outside the gene matches. For the CDR3, the DNA is TGTGCCGCCGGGGGGACTAGCATCGACAATGAGCAGTTCTTC. The encoded protein is CAAGGTSIDNEQFF.

CDR3 DNA: TGTGCCAGCTCACCCCGGTTGGGGGGAGGAAACACTGAAGCTTTCTTT. It encodes CASSPRLGGGNTEAFF. The genes are TRBV18 and TRBJ1-1, with a possible D match to TRBD1 (5 bases). From germline, CDR1 is KGHSH and CDR2 LQKENI. The CDR3 totals 16 residues. V was pared by 3 bases and J by 2 bases, with 16 bases between.